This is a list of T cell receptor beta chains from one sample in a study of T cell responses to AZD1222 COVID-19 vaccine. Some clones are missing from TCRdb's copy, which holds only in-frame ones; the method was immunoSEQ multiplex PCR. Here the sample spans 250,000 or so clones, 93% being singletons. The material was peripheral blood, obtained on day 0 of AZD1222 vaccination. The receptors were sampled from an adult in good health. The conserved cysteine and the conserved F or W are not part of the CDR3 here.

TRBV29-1	SVEEGQARNYGYT
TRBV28	ASSPGGANYGYT
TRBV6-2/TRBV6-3	ASSYPDRFRQPQH
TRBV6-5	ASSRQGLGGPQH
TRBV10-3	AISEIILSEQY
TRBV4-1	ASSQDRGTSVFSYEQY
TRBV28	ASTLGGAFEKLF
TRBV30	AWSVHEEYGYT
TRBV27	ASSSAGTSGAASYEQY
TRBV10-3	AIRVRDQETQY
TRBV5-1	ASSRAGSSYEQY
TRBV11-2	ASKLRGHTNEKLF
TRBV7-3	ASSLNPPQQGLLTEAF
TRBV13	ASSGPRGNTIY
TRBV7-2	ASSPDRVAGNTIY
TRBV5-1	ASSSDPRDTEAF
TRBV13	ASSTRQGSHLNIQY
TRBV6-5	ASRNTGLSSYEQY
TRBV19	ASSSGTEYTEAF
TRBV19	ASSAQGHQPQH
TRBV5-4	ASSLEAAAYEQY
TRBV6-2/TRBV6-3	ASSYLWGSDEQY
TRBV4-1	ASSQPRERSDTQY
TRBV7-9	ASSFPSGNEQF
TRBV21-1	ASSKGLALLEQY
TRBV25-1	ASSDLRTSGNTIY